The 6 T cell receptor beta chains reported below all come from one sample, sequenced in a study of cytomegalovirus exposure and HLA in healthy donors. This PCR relied on a set of 60 Vbeta primers and 13 Jbeta primers. Profiling relied on immunoSEQ multiplex PCR, and the TCRdb table lists in-frame clones only, not all of them. This table has 150,000 to 200,000 clones, more than 75% appearing once. Sequencing was performed on PBMCs. The receptors stem from a male donor in good health and CMV-seronegative.

The chain recombines TRBV7-2 with TRBJ1-1; no clear D gene. Between the trimmed V and J ends, which lost 4 bases and 5 bases, there was a span of 11 bases. This CDR3 is 13 amino acids long. Per germline, CDR1 SGHTA and CDR2 FQGNSA. The CDR3 region is CASSWEVKTEAFF. Here the CDR3 DNA reads TGTGCCAGCAGCTGGGAGGTAAAGACTGAAGCTTTCTTT.

The chain couples TRBV7-2 to TRBJ2-1; 10 nucleotides align to TRBD1. The CDR3 runs 18 residues. V lost 5 bases, J lost 8 bases, and 18 bases stayed unmatched. Germline V CDR1 and CDR2: SGHTA, FQGNSA. The CDR3 DNA reads as TGTGCCAGCAGCCGAGCCCCGGGACAGGGGCGCCCTTCTGATGAGCAGTTCTTC. As protein: CASSRAPGQGRPSDEQFF.

The chain uses TRBV4-3 and TRBJ2-3, with D maybe TRBD2 (5 bases). CDR3 length: 17 amino acids. Trimming cost V 0 bases and J 4 bases, with 17 bases left between them. CDR1 and CDR2 (germline): LGHNA, YSLEER. Here the CDR3 DNA reads TGCGCCAGCAGCCAAGATGCGGGTGGGCATTTGGCAGATACGCAGTATTTT. Its protein is CASSQDAGGHLADTQYF.

This clone was seen a handful of times. This chain connects TRBV4-1 to TRBJ2-7; weak D call: TRBD2 (6 bases). From germline, CDR1 is MGHRA and CDR2 YSYEKL. CDR3 length: 15 residues. Trimming removed 1 base at V and 2 bases at J, with 12 bases between. The DNA of the CDR3 is TGCGCCAGCAGCCAAGGGGGCGGGATGGCCTACGAGCAGTACTTC. Translation: CASSQGGGMAYEQYF.

The chain employs TRBV5-4 and TRBJ1-6, with a tentative D call TRBD1 (6 bases). The CDR3 runs to 17 residues. Between the trimmed V and J ends, which lost 3 bases and 0 bases, there was a span of 13 bases. CDR1 is SGHNT and CDR2 is YYREEE in the germline V gene (reference sequence). The CDR3 loop reads CASSSWDTSSYNSPLHF. The CDR3, as DNA: TGTGCCAGCAGCTCGTGGGACACGAGCTCCTATAATTCACCCCTCCACTTT.

The chain has TRBV5-1 and TRBJ1-4; D is unclear. CDR1 SGHRS and CDR2 YFSETQ come from the germline V gene. The CDR3 is 14 residues long. V gave up 2 bases and J gave up 8 bases, with 13 bases separating them. The CDR3 reads CASSLRGKEEKLFF. The CDR3, as DNA: TGCGCCAGCAGCTTACGGGGAAAGGAAGAAAAACTGTTTTTT.